This T cell receptor (beta chain) was sequenced for a study of blood T cell repertoires in COVID-19. The wider study: COVID-19 samples collected from the United States, Italy and Spain covered acute and convalescent phases.

All enrollees were roughly 18 to 89 years old and from 25 or so US areas. Cohort assignment relied on participant-reported clinical history. What the recovered Cohort 3 donors had was two negative PCRs, clearance, or symptom resolution. The method was immunoSEQ multiplex PCR; TCRdb's version includes in-frame clones alone and lacks a portion of them. The sample holds approximately 150,000 clones, 70% to 90% seen once. The length of the CDR3 is 13 residues. Germline values: CDR1 SGHAT, CDR2 FQNNGV. V was clipped by 0 bases and J by 8 bases, with 7 bases between them. The origin of this receptor is a middle-aged man who had recovered from COVID-19. The rearrangement uses TRBV11-2 and TRBJ2-2; D unresolved. Sequencing was done on a sample of PBMCs or T cells enriched from blood (not recorded which). The CDR3 nucleotides read TGTGCCAGCAGCTTAGATCGTATGGGGGAGCTGTTTTTT. Protein sequence: CASSLDRMGELFF. Full variable domain (rest looked up from reference TRBV11-2 and TRBJ2-2): EAGVAQSPRYKIIEKRQSVAFWCNPISGHATLYWYQQILGQGPKLLIQFQNNGVVDDSQLPKDRFSAERLKGVDSTLKIQPAKLEDSAVYLCASSLDRMGELFFGEGSRLTVL.